The rows below give T cell receptor beta chains drawn from one sample of a study of blood T cell repertoires in COVID-19. Libraries were prepared by immunoSEQ multiplex PCR; TCRdb keeps only in-frame clonotypes and omits some of them. The sample lists a few hundred thousand clones, about 87% occurring once. The source material was peripheral blood. The receptors were gathered from a man aged 60 to 69 who had recovered from COVID-19. The CDR3 runs from the conserved cysteine through the conserved F or W. The D gene is left open where the match is weak. Part of the rows lack a size; the others show once, few, many or a class for expanded clones.

>TRBD1|TRBV10-3|-|TRBJ2-7
CAISESTRPSLGDRSYYEQYF
TGTGCCATCAGTGAGTCGACTCGTCCAAGTCTGGGGGACAGGAGTTACTACGAGCAGTACTTC
>TRBD1|TRBV19|-|TRBJ1-5
CASSIRTGVQPQHF
TGTGCCAGTAGTATCCGAACAGGGGTTCAGCCCCAGCATTTT
>-|TRBV25-1|-|TRBJ1-1
CASNRDTNTEAFF
TGTGCCAGCAACCGGGACACGAACACTGAAGCTTTCTTT
>TRBD1|TRBV29-1|-|TRBJ2-3
CSGGQGNTDTQYF
TGCAGCGGTGGACAGGGAAACACAGATACGCAGTATTTT
>-|TRBV7-9|-|TRBJ2-6
CASSLLLHSGANVLTF
TGTGCCAGCAGCCTACTTCTCCACTCTGGGGCCAACGTCCTGACTTTC
>-|TRBV5-5|-|TRBJ2-1
CASSRRRQTTRNNEQFF
TGTGCCAGCAGCAGAAGACGACAGACAACAAGAAACAATGAGCAGTTCTTC
>TRBD2|TRBV11-2|-|TRBJ2-3
CASSFGLAWDTQYF
TGTGCCAGCAGCTTTGGACTAGCGTGGGATACGCAGTATTTT
>-|TRBV14|-|TRBJ2-1
CASRRLDRYNEQFF
TGTGCCAGCAGGAGACTAGACCGTTACAATGAGCAGTTCTTC
>TRBD1|TRBV5-8|-|TRBJ2-3
CASSVGGQGYTNTQYF
TGTGCCAGCAGCGTGGGGGGACAGGGGTACACAAATACGCAGTATTTT
>-|TRBV5-1|-|TRBJ2-2
CASSFGGRPNTGELFF
TGCGCCAGCAGCTTCGGGGGTAGACCGAACACCGGGGAGCTGTTTTTT
>-|TRBV27|-|TRBJ1-6
CASSLMQATDNSPLHF
TGTGCCAGCAGTTTAATGCAGGCCACTGATAATTCACCCCTCCACTTT
>-|TRBV5-1|once|TRBJ2-2
CASSLGGNTGELFF
TGCGCCAGCAGCTTGGGCGGGAACACCGGGGAGCTGTTTTTT
>TRBD2|TRBV11-2|-|TRBJ2-3
CASSPLAGGPTDTQYF
TGTGCCAGCAGCCCATTAGCGGGGGGGCCTACAGATACGCAGTATTTT
>-|TRBV27|-|TRBJ1-2
CASSLSILNGYTF
TGTGCCAGCAGTTTAAGCATTCTCAATGGCTACACCTTC
>-|TRBV6-5|-|TRBJ1-2
CASRKTGSRLGYTF
TGTGCCAGCAGAAAAACAGGTTCTCGTCTTGGCTACACCTTC
>-|TRBV5-4|-|TRBJ2-7
CASSLGGGFSYEQYF
TGTGCCAGCAGCTTGGGCGGGGGCTTCTCCTACGAGCAGTACTTC
>TRBD2|TRBV9|-|TRBJ2-3
CASSGGGSTDTQYF
TGTGCCAGCAGCGGCGGGGGGAGCACAGATACGCAGTATTTT
>TRBD1|TRBV5-1|-|TRBJ1-6
CASSQPDRGGNSPLHF
TGCGCCAGCAGCCAACCGGACAGGGGCGGTAATTCACCCCTCCACTTT
>-|TRBV11-2|-|TRBJ1-5
CASSLQGGQPQHF
TGTGCCAGCAGCTTACAGGGAGGCCAGCCCCAGCATTTT
>TRBD2|TRBV7-6|-|TRBJ2-1
CATSPRGTPGNEQFF
TGTGCCACTTCTCCGCGGGGGACTCCTGGGAATGAGCAGTTCTTC
>TRBD2|TRBV9|-|TRBJ2-3
CASRSSSGGASADTQYF
TGTGCCAGCAGGAGCTCTAGCGGGGGGGCCTCCGCAGATACGCAGTATTTT
>TRBD1|TRBV29-1|-|TRBJ2-7
CSVVPGQGFQYF
TGCAGCGTTGTCCCGGGACAGGGATTTCAGTACTTC
>TRBD2|TRBV6-2/TRBV6-3|-|TRBJ2-5
CASSWTTSQETQYF
TGTGCCAGCAGTTGGACGACTAGCCAGGAGACCCAGTACTTC
>TRBD1|TRBV28|-|TRBJ2-7
CASSSTGTGFSYEQYF
TGTGCCAGCAGTTCAACCGGGACAGGGTTCTCCTACGAGCAGTACTTC
>TRBD1|TRBV18|-|TRBJ1-2
CASSPGQGASNYGYTF
TGTGCCAGCTCACCAGGACAGGGGGCGAGTAACTATGGCTACACCTTC
>-|TRBV10-1|once|TRBJ2-3
CASSETPTGYTQYF
TGCGCCAGCAGTGAGACCCCAACCGGTTATACGCAGTATTTT
>TRBD1|TRBV9|-|TRBJ2-1
CASSVDPGQGHYNEQFF
TGTGCCAGCAGCGTGGACCCGGGACAGGGACACTACAATGAGCAGTTCTTC
>-|TRBV30|-|TRBJ2-2
CAWSAVKNTGELFF
TGTGCCTGGAGTGCGGTAAAGAACACCGGGGAGCTGTTTTTT
>TRBD1|TRBV6-5|-|TRBJ2-7
CASTGTAQSYEQYF
TGTGCCAGCACCGGGACAGCCCAATCCTACGAGCAGTACTTC
>-|TRBV19|-|TRBJ1-1
CASQRVNTEAFF
TGTGCCAGCCAGAGGGTGAACACTGAAGCTTTCTTT
>TRBD1|TRBV5-4|-|TRBJ1-2
CASSLIGQGADGYTF
TGTGCCAGCAGCTTGATCGGACAGGGGGCAGATGGCTACACCTTC
>-|TRBV6-6|-|TRBJ1-2
CASTLDSPGGYTF
TGTGCCAGCACCTTAGACTCCCCCGGAGGCTACACCTTC
>-|TRBV6-6|-|TRBJ1-1
CASSYSVGAFF
TGTGCCAGCAGTTATTCGGTCGGAGCTTTCTTT
>TRBD1|TRBV19|-|TRBJ1-2
CASSIERTGFYGYTF
TGTGCCAGTAGTATAGAACGGACAGGGTTCTATGGCTACACCTTC
>TRBD2|TRBV19|-|TRBJ2-1
CASSMPAAGVRREQFF
TGTGCCAGTAGTATGCCTGCAGCGGGGGTCCGGCGTGAGCAGTTCTTC
>-|TRBV5-1|-|TRBJ1-5
CASSLGPETFQPQHF
TGCGCCAGCAGCCTAGGCCCTGAGACGTTTCAGCCCCAGCATTTT
>-|TRBV6-6|-|TRBJ2-6
CASSYPTGPGANVLTF
TGTGCCAGCAGTTACCCGACAGGTCCTGGGGCCAACGTCCTGACTTTC
>-|TRBV11-2|-|TRBJ2-1
CASSLYYSREYNEQFF
TGTGCCAGCAGCTTGTATTACAGTCGAGAATACAATGAGCAGTTCTTC
>-|TRBV7-3|-|TRBJ2-7
CASSPQRSGALGEQYF
TGTGCCAGCAGCCCTCAAAGATCGGGAGCTTTGGGGGAGCAGTACTTC
>-|TRBV3-1/TRBV3-2|-|TRBJ2-3
CASSQSSDTQYF
TGTGCCAGCAGCCAGTCCTCTGATACGCAGTATTTT
>-|TRBV4-2|few|TRBJ2-1
CASSQDPTPGDNEQFF
TGTGCCAGCAGCCAAGATCCTACACCAGGGGACAATGAGCAGTTCTTC
>-|TRBV10-3|-|TRBJ1-3
CALADSGNTIYF
TGTGCCTTAGCGGACTCTGGAAACACCATATATTTT
>TRBD1|TRBV7-3|-|TRBJ1-5
CASSPRDRGLFCNQPQHF
TGTGCCAGCAGCCCCCGGGACAGGGGGCTTTTTTGCAATCAGCCCCAGCATTTT
>-|TRBV7-2|-|TRBJ2-1
CASSLGPGGRGEQFF
TGTGCCAGCAGCTTAGGGCCCGGGGGGCGAGGGGAGCAGTTCTTC
>TRBD2|TRBV30|-|TRBJ2-3
CAWSLSSSGINTDTQYF
TGTGCCTGGAGTCTCTCCTCTAGCGGGATAAACACAGATACGCAGTATTTT
>TRBD1|TRBV7-9|-|TRBJ1-2
CASSHLQGAGGYTF
TGTGCCAGCAGTCATTTACAGGGGGCCGGAGGCTACACCTTC
>TRBD2|TRBV19|-|TRBJ2-3
CASRVGGYTDTQYF
TGTGCCAGTAGGGTCGGGGGGTACACAGATACGCAGTATTTT
>TRBD2|TRBV5-1|once|TRBJ2-1
CASSFGLAGYEQFF
TGCGCCAGCAGCTTTGGTCTAGCGGGCTATGAGCAGTTCTTC
>-|TRBV19|-|TRBJ1-5
CASSTPTGVVNQPQHF
TGTGCCAGTAGTACCCCGACAGGAGTAGTGAATCAGCCCCAGCATTTT
>TRBD2|TRBV4-2|-|TRBJ2-1
CASSQEAGGRNEQFF
TGTGCCAGCAGCCAAGAAGCGGGGGGGCGCAATGAGCAGTTCTTC
>-|TRBV1|-|TRBJ1-5
CTSSQRRGNQPQHF
TGCACCAGCAGCCAACGACGGGGCAATCAGCCCCAGCATTTT
>-|TRBV21-1|-|TRBJ1-1
CASSDGQGAVDTEAFF
TGTGCCAGCAGCGACGGACAGGGGGCTGTGGACACTGAAGCTTTCTTT
>TRBD2|TRBV7-3|-|TRBJ2-1
CASSPTGTSVSYNEQFF
TGTGCCAGCAGCCCAACCGGGACTAGCGTTTCCTACAATGAGCAGTTCTTC
>-|TRBV9|-|TRBJ1-2
CASSVAADSSEDYGYTF
TGTGCCAGCAGCGTAGCCGCGGACAGTTCAGAGGACTATGGCTACACCTTC
>-|TRBV6-1|-|TRBJ1-1
CASSATPQGRWSTEAFF
TGTGCCAGCAGTGCCACCCCCCAAGGGAGATGGAGCACTGAAGCTTTCTTT
>TRBD1|TRBV5-1|-|TRBJ1-2
CASSLGTGAYGYTF
TGCGCCAGCAGCTTGGGGACAGGGGCCTATGGCTACACCTTC
>-|TRBV5-4|once|TRBJ2-7
CASSPETNTYEQYF
TGTGCCAGCAGCCCGGAGACCAATACCTACGAGCAGTACTTC
>TRBD1|TRBV14|-|TRBJ2-2
CASSHSGQGRAGELFF
TGTGCCAGCAGCCACTCCGGACAGGGGAGAGCCGGGGAGCTGTTTTTT